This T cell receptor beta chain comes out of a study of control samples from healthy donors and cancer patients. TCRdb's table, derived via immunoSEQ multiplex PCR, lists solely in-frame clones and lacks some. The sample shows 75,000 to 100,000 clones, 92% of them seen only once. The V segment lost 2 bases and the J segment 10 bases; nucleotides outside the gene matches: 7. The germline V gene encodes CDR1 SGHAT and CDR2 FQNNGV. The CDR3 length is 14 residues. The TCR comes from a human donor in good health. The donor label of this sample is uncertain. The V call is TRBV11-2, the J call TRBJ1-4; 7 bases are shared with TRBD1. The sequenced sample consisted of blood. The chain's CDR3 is CASSLNREGAKLFF. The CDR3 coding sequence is TGTGCCAGCAGCTTAAACAGGGAGGGGGCAAAACTGTTTTTT.